This TCR beta chain was retrieved from a study of immune heterogeneity within non-small cell lung tumors. The TCR beta CDR3 region underwent multiplex PCR amplification with 32 V and 13 J primers. Each CDR3 protein gets one entry after TCRdb re-called the multiplex PCR reads with MiXCR. This sample has under 25,000 distinct CDR3 sequences; 28% occur once, and the top ten carry 4% to 5%. The CDR3 spans 13 residues. Germline assignment: CDR1 LNHDA and CDR2 SQIVND (reference sequence). The V end was cut by 3 bases, the J end by 9 bases, with 11 bases between. With approximately 650 ng used per sample, the template was genomic DNA from bulk tumor. From each primary tumor, several far-apart biopsies were obtained during surgery. Those enrolled were patients newly diagnosed with untreated non-small cell lung cancer and undergoing curative surgery. Note on this clonotype: A read error may explain this, as a much larger clone is one base away.

The sequence was collected from a man aged 40-55 years with non-small cell lung cancer. The chain is built from TRBV19 and TRBJ1-4; D unresolved. Specimen: lung tumor tissue. CDR3 loop: CASSIRGIQKLFF. CDR3 sequence (DNA): TGTGCCAGTAGTATCAGAGGGATTCAAAAACTGTTTTTT.